The 18 T cell receptor beta chains given below trace back to one sample, sequenced in a study of tissue T cells after allogeneic stem cell transplantation. Sample time point: mouse harvest day 7 after allogeneic transplant. The graft held 10^6 splenic CD5+ T cells and 10^7 T-cell-depleted bone marrow cells. The assay was immunoSEQ multiplex PCR, and TCRdb's table has in-frame clones only and misses some. Counted here are 7,500 to 9,000 clones, around 45% occurring once; the ten biggest clones make up 6% to 7.5%. The sequencing sample was made of gut tissue. The receptor set was obtained from a female BALB/c mouse given C57BL/6 T cells with graft-versus-host disease after an allogeneic hematopoietic cell transplant.

The table lists this clone with a few counts. The genes and germline here are from mouse. The sequenced fragment ends 1 residue before the CDR3 boundary, so the rest is inferred from the germline J gene. The chain has TRBV15 and TRBJ2-7; D unresolved. From germline, CDR1 is SGHND and CDR2 FRSKSL. This CDR3 has 13 amino acids. V lost 5 bases to trimming and J lost 4 bases, with 12 bases between them. Partial CDR3 DNA: TGTGCCAGCAGTCTCGGGCCTTCTTATGAACAGTAC. Translated, it gives CASSLGPSYEQY. The whole CDR3 region reads CASSLGPSYEQYF.

This clone occurred a few times. Germline and genes: mouse. With the read ending 1 residue before the CDR3 end, the germline J gene is used to fill in that end. V usage is TRBV1 and J usage is TRBJ1-1, with 10 positions matching TRBD1. Germline CDR1 reads NSQYPW; CDR2 reads LRSPGD (reference sequence). The CDR3 contains 13 residues. After removal of 4 bases from V and 4 bases from J, the junction contained 0 bases not matched to a gene. CDR3 amino acids: CTCSGTGGTEVFF. The sequenced CDR3 bases are TGCACCTGCAGTGGGACAGGGGGCACAGAAGTCTTC.

A remark on this clone: Mouse germline and gene names are used. The read ends 1 residue early relative to the CDR3; the germline J gene fills the gap. The J gene is TRBJ2-1, the V gene TRBV13-3, with D perhaps TRBD1 or TRBD2 (5 bases each). CDR3 size: 15 residues. V lost 0 bases to trimming and J lost 4 bases, with 11 bases between them. CDR1 and CDR2 from the germline V gene are NNHDY and SYVADS. The part of the CDR3 DNA that was read is TGTGCCAGCAGTGATGCGGGGGAGGGTTATGCTGAGCAGTTC. It specifies CASSDAGEGYAEQF. The CDR3 in full is CASSDAGEGYAEQFF.

This clone was seen a handful of times. These gene names are mouse names. The read ends 1 residue early relative to the CDR3; the germline J gene fills the gap. This chain connects TRBV26 to TRBJ2-5; D uncertain. Per germline, CDR1 KGHPV and CDR2 FQNQEV (reference sequence). The CDR3 totals 13 residues. Trimming removed 4 bases at V and 3 bases at J, with 8 bases between. The part of the CDR3 DNA that was read is TGTGCCAGCAGTCCGAACGGGCAAGACACCCAGTAC. Translated, it gives CASSPNGQDTQY. The complete CDR3 sequence is CASSPNGQDTQYF.

This clone was picked up a small number of times. Gene names are the mouse ones. The read ends 1 residue shy of where the CDR3 ends; the end is completed using the germline J gene. The chain combines TRBV26 with TRBJ1-3; no definite D call. CDR3 length: 14 amino acids. Germline CDR1 reads KGHPV; CDR2 reads FQNQEV (reference sequence). Trimming removed 6 bases from V and 0 bases from J, with 9 bases in between. The CDR3: CASSLGISGNTLYF. The sequenced part of the CDR3 DNA is TGTGCCAGCAGCCTCGGGATTTCTGGAAATACGCTCTAT.

Note on this clone: Gene names refer to mouse genes. With the read ending 1 residue before the CDR3 end, the germline J gene is used to fill in that end. The chain has TRBV26 and TRBJ1-6, with a weak D call TRBD1 (6 bases). TRBJ1-6 is an open reading frame whose function is uncertain. Germline loops: CDR1 KGHPV, CDR2 FQNQEV (reference sequence). Trimming removed 3 bases from V and 10 bases from J, with 10 bases in between. This CDR3 has 13 amino acids. The CDR3 reads CASSLPDRSPLYF. The DNA read from the CDR3 is TGTGCCAGCAGTCTCCCCGACAGGTCGCCCCTCTAC.

This clone was observed a few times. The genes are named according to mouse. From the germline J gene comes the end of the CDR3, since the read stops 1 residue before it. This sequence joins TRBV4 and TRBJ2-2, with 11 positions matching TRBD2. The germline gives CDR1 LGHDT, CDR2 YNNKQL (reference sequence). Trimming cost V 5 bases and J 7 bases; bases outside gene matches: 9. The CDR3 contains 16 residues. Incomplete CDR3 DNA: TGTGCCAGCAGCGTCCGGGACTGGGGGAACGGCGGGCAGCTCTAC. This gives the protein CASSVRDWGNGGQLY. The full CDR3 protein reads CASSVRDWGNGGQLYF.

About this clone: The listed genes are named as in mouse. The read halts 1 residue ahead of the CDR3 end, with the missing end drawn from the germline J gene. V and J are TRBV12-2 and TRBJ2-2; no definite D call. CDR1 and CDR2 from the germline V gene are SGHLS and HYDKME. V was trimmed by 4 bases and J by 4 bases, leaving 12 bases between them. This CDR3 comprises 14 residues. The sequenced part of the CDR3 DNA is TGTGCCAGCTCCCTCCGGCCAGGCACCGGGCAGCTCTAC. Encoded protein: CASSLRPGTGQLY. The entire CDR3 sequence reads CASSLRPGTGQLYF. Full variable domain (remainder filled in from reference TRBV12-2 and TRBJ2-2): NSGVVQSPRYIIKGKGERSILKCIPISGHLSVAWYQQTQGQELKFFIQHYDKMERDKGNLPSRFSVQQFDDYHSEMNMSALELEDSAVYFCASSLRPGTGQLYFGEGSKLTVL.

Note on this clone: The listed genes are named as in mouse. The CDR3 extends 1 residue past the end of the read, so its final part is completed from the germline J gene. The chain has TRBV3 and TRBJ1-1; 8 bases are shared with TRBD1. Germline loops: CDR1 SNHLY, CDR2 FYNGKV (reference sequence). The V gene end was trimmed by 6 bases and the J gene end by 0 bases; junction bases not matched to a gene: 6. This CDR3 spans 15 amino acids. CDR3 protein: CASRPGTGANTEVFF. The CDR3 DNA, read in part, is TGTGCCAGCAGACCCGGGACAGGAGCAAACACAGAAGTCTTC.

Notes on this clone: Gene names are the mouse ones. The observed sequence ends 1 residue before the CDR3 terminus, with the missing tail filled in from the germline J gene. The chain has TRBV13-1 and TRBJ2-3, with a possible D match to TRBD1 (6 bases). CDR3 length: 14 residues. Trimming stripped 3 bases from V and 3 bases from J, with 11 bases between. The germline V gene has CDR1 NSHNY and CDR2 SYGAGN. The part of the CDR3 DNA that was read is TGTGCCAGCAGTGCCAGGGGAGGAGCAGAAACGCTGTAT. Translation: CASSARGGAETLY. The full CDR3 protein reads CASSARGGAETLYF.

Concerning this clone: The germline and genes are mouse ones. The read terminates 1 residue before the CDR3 end, so the remaining end is supplied by the germline J gene. This chain uses TRBV5 with TRBJ2-1, with 10 positions matching TRBD2. The V and J ends lost 1 base and 3 bases, in that order; junction bases with no gene match: 0. The CDR3 runs 15 residues. CDR1 is LGHNA, CDR2 YNLKQL, per germline (reference sequence). CDR3 sequence: CASSQGTGGYAEQFF. The sequenced part of the CDR3 DNA is TGTGCCAGCAGCCAAGGGACTGGGGGCTATGCTGAGCAGTTC.

About this clone: Gene names follow the mouse nomenclature. The read ends 1 residue shy of where the CDR3 ends; the end is completed using the germline J gene. V and J are TRBV26 and TRBJ2-1; the D call may be TRBD1 or TRBD2 (5 bases each). This CDR3 spans 13 amino acids. CDR1 KGHPV and CDR2 FQNQEV come from the germline V gene (reference sequence). Trimming removed 4 bases from V and 7 bases from J, with 11 bases in between. Incomplete CDR3 DNA: TGTGCCAGCAGTCCCCGAAGGGACGCTGAGCAGTTC. It encodes CASSPRRDAEQF. The complete CDR3 protein is CASSPRRDAEQFF. Supplemented by reference TRBV26 and TRBJ2-1, the full variable domain reads NSKVIQTPRYLVKGQGQKAKMRCIPEKGHPVVFWYQQNKNNEFKFLINFQNQEVLQQIDMTEKRFSAECPSNSPCSLEIQSSEAGDSALYLCASSPRRDAEQFFGPGTRLTVL.

A remark on this clone: Genes and germline come from the mouse. Read coverage stops 1 residue before the CDR3 terminus; the germline J gene supplies the remainder. The gene calls are TRBV23 and TRBJ1-4; the listed D gene, TRBD1, was not tested against the DNA. There are 17 residues in the CDR3. Germline V gene data show CDR1 as KGHTA and CDR2 as FQNQQP. The sequenced part of the CDR3 DNA is TGCTCCAGCAGTCAATCTGCCAGGGGAAGGGCCAACGAAAGATTATTT. As protein: CSSSQSARGRANERLF. The full CDR3 protein reads CSSSQSARGRANERLFF. The full variable domain, in which reference TRBV23 and TRBJ1-4 provide the parts outside the CDR3, is DAAVTQKPRYLIKMKGQEAEMKCIPEKGHTAVFWYQQKQSKELKFLIYFQNQQPLDQIDMVKERFSAVCPSSSLCSLGIRTCEAEDSALYLCSSSQSARGRANERLFFGHGTKLSVL.

This clone turned up a few times. Gene labels here are mouse ones. With the read ending 1 residue before the CDR3 end, the germline J gene is used to fill in that end. V usage is TRBV23 and J usage is TRBJ2-3; TRBD2 reflects the table's D call only, with no check against the DNA. CDR1 is KGHTA, CDR2 FQNQQP, per germline. The CDR3 spans 15 residues. The CDR3 DNA, read in part, is TGCTCCAGCACTCAACTGGGGTCTAGTGCAGAAACGCTGTAT. Amino acid sequence: CSSTQLGSSAETLY. The complete CDR3 protein is CSSTQLGSSAETLYF.

For this clone: Each gene name is a mouse one. With the read ending 1 residue before the CDR3 end, the germline J gene is used to fill in that end. The rearrangement uses TRBV26 and TRBJ1-6; no definite D call. TRBJ1-6 is placed among ORFs of uncertain function. Germline assignment: CDR1 KGHPV and CDR2 FQNQEV (reference sequence). Trimming left V 6 bases short and J 0 bases short, with 6 bases between. The CDR3 contains 14 residues. CDR3 bases read: TGTGCCAGCAGCAGGACTTCCTATAATTCGCCCCTCTAC. The encoded protein is CASSRTSYNSPLY. The full CDR3 sequence reads CASSRTSYNSPLYF.

For this clone: Gene and germline names: mouse. The sequence runs out 1 residue before the end of the CDR3; the remainder is reconstructed from the germline J gene. V is TRBV26 and J is TRBJ1-4; 9 bases fit TRBD1. V shed 5 bases and J 8 bases; nucleotides not matched to a gene: 6. Germline V CDR1 and CDR2: KGHPV, FQNQEV (reference sequence). This CDR3 has 14 amino acids. The part of the CDR3 DNA that was read is TGTGCCAGCAGTATACAGGGGGCAGGTGAAAGATTATTT. Protein product: CASSIQGAGERLF. The whole CDR3 protein is CASSIQGAGERLFF.

A few counts support this clone. The germline and genes are mouse ones. Sequencing ends 1 residue short of the CDR3 end; the germline J gene provides the rest. The J gene is TRBJ1-2, the V gene TRBV23; the table's TRBD1 call for D was not verified on the DNA. The germline V gene has CDR1 KGHTA and CDR2 FQNQQP. The CDR3 covers 14 residues. The CDR3 loop reads CSSSPQGAGSDYTF. The CDR3 DNA, read in part, is TGCTCCAGCAGCCCACAGGGGGCGGGCTCCGACTACACC.

This clone was counted between two and nine times. The genes and germline here are from mouse. The observed sequence ends 1 residue before the CDR3 terminus, with the missing tail filled in from the germline J gene. The chain carries TRBV29 and TRBJ1-2, with a possible D match to TRBD1 (5 bases). The germline V gene has CDR1 MSHET and CDR2 SYDVDS. The CDR3 is 11 amino acids. Deletions cut 4 bases from V and 6 bases from J, with 6 bases between. CDR3 loop: CASSWTTDYTF. CDR3 DNA, as far as it was read: TGTGCTAGCAGTTGGACAACCGACTACACC.